This TCR beta chain is from a study of shared clonotypes between healthy human individuals. The germline V gene encodes CDR1 WNHNN and CDR2 SYGVQD (reference sequence). With 2 bases clipped from V and 6 bases from J, the junction kept 4 bases outside the gene matches. This CDR3 comprises 16 residues. Using immunoSEQ multiplex PCR, the repertoire was profiled, and TCRdb retains in-frame clones only, with some absent. The sample holds some 1 million clones, about 75% seen once. The receptor comes from a man aged 18 to 35 in good health. The rearrangement uses TRBV10-1 and TRBJ2-3; 14 positions agree with TRBD2. The sequenced sample was memory CD4+ T cells sorted from blood. Subset given: CD45RA-negative fraction. CDR3 coding DNA: TGCGCCAGCAGTGAGGGGACTAGCGGGAGTGGGGATACGCAGTATTTT. It is translated as CASSEGTSGSGDTQYF.